Below, one T cell receptor (beta chain) is given with its context. Its antigen is not identified. The germline V gene has CDR1 LGHNA and CDR2 YNFKEQ. This CDR3 has 16 residues. This sample is drawn from a study of monozygotic twins with inflammatory bowel disease. Study results and limitations: TCRbeta inverse Simpson diversity was decreased in IBD patients versus healthy co-twins. Sharing of clonotypes with others was lower in IBD patients than in healthy twins, and this was especially so with disease activity.

In eight separate reactions per sample, cDNA was generated. TCRdb re-called the 5' RACE reads, yielding one record per CDR3 amino acid sequence without DNA. The sample holds about 140,000 distinct CDR3 sequences. The material sequenced was blood. This chain links TRBV4-2 with TRBJ2-7; with no DNA, the TCRdb D assignment of TRBD1 cannot be verified. This TCR was recovered from a human donor with ulcerative colitis or Crohn's disease, or a healthy co-twin of an affected twin (not recorded which). CDR3 in amino acids: CASSQVRGGSTGEQYF.